The clone carrying this TCR beta chain was counted only a few times. This CDR3 has 16 amino acids. Germline CDR1 and CDR2: KGHDR and SFDVKD. Trimming took off 5 bases at V and 1 base at J, with 16 bases between the two ends. TCRdb reanalysed the RT-PCR reads using MiXCR and keeps one entry per CDR3 protein. The table has hundreds of thousands of distinct CDR3 sequences, over 12% seen once. This chain links TRBV24-1 with TRBJ1-2; perhaps TRBD1 as D (5 bases). The material sequenced was memory CD4+ T cells from blood. The clonotype comes from a female donor in good health, serving as a healthy control. The CDR3 coding sequence is TGTGCCACCAGTGGACCACGGCAGGGAAATAACTATGGCTACACCTTC. Its protein product is CATSGPRQGNNYGYTF.